This T cell receptor beta chain was documented in a study of blood T cell repertoires in COVID-19. For the study at large: COVID-19 samples from acute and convalescent phases originated in the United States, Italy and Spain. Sources were T cells, B-cell-depleted T cells, or PBMCs; the material itself was cDNA or gDNA.

The CDR3 covers 20 residues. The table lists this clone with a count of one. Original processing notes: Estimation of nucleated cell counts relied on the amplification of reference gene primers. Measured with immunoSEQ multiplex PCR; TCRdb has only the in-frame clones, and not every one. From that table come the V and J calls and clone size; the DNA was used to work out D and trimming. The sample includes 200,000 to 250,000 clones, about four fifths seen only once; the top ten take about 9.4%. Specimen: peripheral blood. This chain joins TRBV12-2 and TRBJ2-3; the D call in the table, TRBD2, was not verified against the DNA. TRBV12-2 has pseudogene status. The TCR was taken from a woman of 80 years or more with acute or convalescent COVID-19. CDR3 amino acids: CASRSAGMLAESGGTDTQYF. CDR3 in DNA: TGTGCAAGTCGCTCGGCGGGAATGCTAGCGGAGTCGGGGGGCACAGATACGCAGTATTTT.